This T cell receptor (beta chain) is from a study of radiotherapy plus CTLA-4 blockade in lung cancer. V shed 5 bases and J shed 8 bases, with 16 bases lying between them. The CDR3 consists of 13 residues. From germline, CDR1 is SGHDT and CDR2 YYEEEE. Only in-frame clones appear in the TCRdb table, and some are missing; sequencing was by immunoSEQ multiplex PCR. This table holds around 90,000 clones, over 75% found once. The specimen comprised peripheral blood, sampled from a patient treated with radiotherapy plus ipilimumab. The clonotype originates from a human donor with non-small cell lung cancer that progressed on radiotherapy plus ipilimumab. This chain connects TRBV5-6 to TRBJ1-1; D might be TRBD1 (5 bases). CDR3 sequence (DNA): TGTGCCAGCAGTTCACAGGCTCGCGGGGAAGCTTTCTTT. Translation gives CASSSQARGEAFF.